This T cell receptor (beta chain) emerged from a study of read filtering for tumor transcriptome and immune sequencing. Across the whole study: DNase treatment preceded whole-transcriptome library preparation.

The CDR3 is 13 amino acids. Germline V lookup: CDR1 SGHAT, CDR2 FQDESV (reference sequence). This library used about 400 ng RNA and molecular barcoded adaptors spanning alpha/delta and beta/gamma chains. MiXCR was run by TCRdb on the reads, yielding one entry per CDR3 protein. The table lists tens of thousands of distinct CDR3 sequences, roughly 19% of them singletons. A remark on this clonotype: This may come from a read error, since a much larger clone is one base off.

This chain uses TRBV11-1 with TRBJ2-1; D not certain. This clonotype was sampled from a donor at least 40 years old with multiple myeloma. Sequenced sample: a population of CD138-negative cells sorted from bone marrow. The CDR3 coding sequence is TGTGCCAGCAGCCTTTCCAAATACAATGAGCAGTCCTTC. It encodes CASSLSKYNEQSF.